The clone carrying this TCR beta chain has just one count. Its antigen remains unknown. The data belong to a study of cytomegalovirus exposure and HLA in healthy donors. Study results and caveats: For most TCR beta V segments, an earlier analysis put the productive rate at about 90% or about 30% of the time. A missense DCLRE1C variant was associated with V- and J-gene trimming of TCR beta chains in a later analysis, and an independent cohort replicated the association. A later analysis reported that several of the most significant clusters appeared to be linked to common viral pathogens, among them Epstein-Barr virus.

Unrecorded immune exposure was likely among donors, who were nominally healthy when sampled. CDR1 is SGDLS, CDR2 YYNGEE, per germline. The CDR3 consists of 14 residues. Trimming at V came to 4 bases and at J to 4 bases, leaving 3 bases not matched to a gene. Researchers ran the PCR with 60 Vbeta and 13 Jbeta primers. Sequencing used immunoSEQ multiplex PCR; TCRdb keeps in-frame clones, though not all of them. This sample has around 210,000 clones, with roughly 77% found just once. Sequenced input: PBMCs. The receptor was derived from a male donor in good health and CMV-seropositive. J is TRBJ2-1 and V is TRBV9; TRBD2 matches 9 bases. In DNA form, the CDR3 reads TGTGCCAGCAGCATAACTAGCGGGTACAATGAGCAGTTCTTC. As protein: CASSITSGYNEQFF.